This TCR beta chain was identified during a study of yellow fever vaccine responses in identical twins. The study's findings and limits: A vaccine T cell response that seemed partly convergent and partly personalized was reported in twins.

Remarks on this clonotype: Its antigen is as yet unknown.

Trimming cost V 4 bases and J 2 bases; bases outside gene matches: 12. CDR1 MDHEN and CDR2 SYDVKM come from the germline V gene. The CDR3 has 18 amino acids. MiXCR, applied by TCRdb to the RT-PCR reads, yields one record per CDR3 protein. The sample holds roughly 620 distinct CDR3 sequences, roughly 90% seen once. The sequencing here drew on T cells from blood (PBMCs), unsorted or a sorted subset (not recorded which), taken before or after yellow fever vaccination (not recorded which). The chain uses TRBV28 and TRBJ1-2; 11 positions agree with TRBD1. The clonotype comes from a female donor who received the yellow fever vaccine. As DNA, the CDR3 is TGTGCCAGCAGTTCATGGACAGGGGGCGCATGGTCCAACTATGGCTACACCTTC. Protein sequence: CASSSWTGGAWSNYGYTF.